Given below is one T cell receptor beta chain in context. Its matching antigen is unknown. The data belong to a study of cytomegalovirus exposure and HLA in healthy donors. Here immunoSEQ multiplex PCR was the method, and the copy in TCRdb shows in-frame clones only, minus some. The table includes under 250,000 clones, approximately 87% detected once. Study results and limitations: In vitro work confirmed that a few CMV-associated chains recognize CMV antigens. The classifier was said to identify cytomegalovirus status with high specificity and sensitivity. Some TCR beta chains (about 170 of them) were listed as cytomegalovirus-associated.

CDR3 size: 12 residues. Trimming stripped 1 base from V and 7 bases from J, with 6 bases between. CDR1 and CDR2 from the germline V gene are SGHAT and FQNNGV. This sequence joins TRBV11-2 and TRBJ2-3; D is undetermined. Sequenced: PBMCs. The clonotype was recovered from a woman younger than 35 in good health and CMV-seronegative. CDR3 coding DNA: TGTGCCAGCAGCTTAGTACCCTATACGCAGTATTTT. This encodes CASSLVPYTQYF. The full variable domain, its missing parts supplied by reference TRBV11-2 and TRBJ2-3, is EAGVAQSPRYKIIEKRQSVAFWCNPISGHATLYWYQQILGQGPKLLIQFQNNGVVDDSQLPKDRFSAERLKGVDSTLKIQPAKLEDSAVYLCASSLVPYTQYFGPGTRLTVL.